The 2 T cell receptor beta chains listed next were all sequenced from one sample in a study of technical replicates of blood from four donors. Clones were sequenced by immunoSEQ multiplex PCR, and TCRdb holds only the in-frame ones, with some missing. The table lists nearly 80,000 clones, 85% to 95% of them singletons. The sample comprised T cells isolated from PBMCs. The receptors originated from a human donor in good health.

The rearrangement joins TRBV10-3 to TRBJ1-5; the D gene is possibly TRBD1 (6 bases). This CDR3 comprises 14 residues. Trimming stripped 3 bases from V and 7 bases from J, with 13 bases between. The germline CDR1 and CDR2 sequences are ENHRY and SYGVKD. Here the CDR3 DNA reads TGTGCCATCAGTGAACAGGGTGGTGGACAGCCCCAGCATTTT. As protein: CAISEQGGGQPQHF.

This chain joins TRBV7-3 and TRBJ2-7; 8 positions agree with TRBD2. Germline CDR1 and CDR2: SGHTA and FQGTGA. The length of the CDR3 is 16 residues. J lost 2 bases, V lost 0 bases, and 6 bases had no gene match. The CDR3 loop reads CASSLTTAGETYEQYF. CDR3 nucleotides: TGTGCCAGCAGCTTAACGACAGCGGGGGAGACCTACGAGCAGTACTTC. Drawing the rest from reference TRBV7-3 and TRBJ2-7, the complete variable domain is GAGVSQTPSNKVTEKGKYVELRCDPISGHTALYWYRQSLGQGPEFLIYFQGTGAADDSGLPNDRFFAVRPEGSVSTLKIQRTERGDSAVYLCASSLTTAGETYEQYFGPGTRLTVT.